These T cell receptor beta chains were read from a single sample in a study of response to subunit inactivated influenza vaccine. TCRdb redid the calling of the RT-PCR reads with MiXCR, one entry per CDR3 protein. The sample holds about 780,000 distinct CDR3 sequences, 18% seen once. The sample was PBMCs from blood, taken roughly 5 days after vaccination. The source of these receptors is a man aged 50 to 59 who received an inactivated influenza vaccine. The CDR3 runs from the conserved cysteine through the conserved F or W. The D gene is left open where the match is weak. A clone size is listed for some rows: how often the clone was seen (once, few, many), or a class if it is expanded.

J: TRBJ2-5; size: NA; V: TRBV29-1; D: NA; CDR3: CSVDSVRGQHRETQYF; DNA: TGCAGCGTTGACTCCGTGCGGGGACAGCATAGAGAGACCCAGTACTTC
J: TRBJ2-3; size: few; V: TRBV6-1; D: TRBD2; CDR3: CASTASGGTDTQYF; DNA: TGTGCCAGCACGGCTAGCGGGGGCACAGATACGCAGTATTTT
J: TRBJ1-1; size: NA; V: TRBV6-1; D: NA; CDR3: CASSDPGESVEAFF; DNA: TGTGCCAGCAGTGACCCCGGGGAGTCGGTTGAAGCTTTCTTT
J: TRBJ2-1; size: few; V: TRBV7-3; D: TRBD2; CDR3: CASSYRLAGYNEQFF; DNA: TGTGCCAGCAGCTACCGACTAGCTGGATACAATGAGCAGTTCTTC
J: TRBJ2-5; size: NA; V: TRBV7-9; D: TRBD1; CDR3: CASSLEGQGQETQYF; DNA: TGTGCCAGCAGCTTAGAAGGACAGGGCCAAGAGACCCAGTACTTC
J: TRBJ2-7; size: NA; V: TRBV7-9; D: TRBD1; CDR3: CASSSDRQGGSYEQYF; DNA: TGTGCCAGCAGCTCCGACCGACAGGGGGGATCCTACGAGCAGTACTTC
J: TRBJ2-7; size: many; V: TRBV12-3/TRBV12-4; D: NA; CDR3: CASSFNGRDYEQYF; DNA: TGTGCCAGCAGTTTCAACGGGAGAGACTACGAGCAGTACTTC
J: TRBJ2-7; size: many; V: TRBV10-3; D: NA; CDR3: CAISEVGGYEQYF; DNA: TGTGCCATCAGTGAGGTCGGGGGCTACGAGCAGTACTTC
J: TRBJ2-3; size: few; V: TRBV20-1; D: NA; CDR3: CSARFRGGQSTDTQYF; DNA: TGCAGTGCTCGCTTCCGTGGGGGTCAGAGCACAGATACGCAGTATTTT
J: TRBJ2-3; size: few; V: TRBV20-1; D: TRBD2; CDR3: CSAWTLAGGPDTQYF; DNA: TGCAGTGCCTGGACCCTAGCGGGAGGACCAGATACGCAGTATTTT
J: TRBJ1-2; size: NA; V: TRBV13; D: NA; CDR3: CASSLMEPNYGYTF; DNA: TGTGCCAGCAGCTTGATGGAGCCTAACTATGGCTACACCTTC
J: TRBJ2-7; size: few; V: TRBV20-1; D: TRBD1; CDR3: CSALARTGLRYF; DNA: TGCAGTGCCCTTGCCCGGACAGGCTTAAGGTACTTC
J: TRBJ2-6; size: few; V: TRBV5-6; D: NA; CDR3: CASSLEWESSGANVLTF; DNA: TGTGCCAGCAGCTTGGAATGGGAAAGCTCTGGGGCCAACGTCCTGACTTTC
J: TRBJ2-3; size: few; V: TRBV10-2; D: NA; CDR3: CASSELTGGTDTQYF; DNA: TGCGCCAGCAGTGAGCTAACCGGGGGCACAGATACGCAGTATTTT
J: TRBJ2-7; size: NA; V: TRBV20-1; D: NA; CDR3: CSATRDYEQYF; DNA: TGCAGTGCTACCCGGGACTACGAGCAGTACTTC
J: TRBJ2-7; size: NA; V: TRBV20-1; D: NA; CDR3: CSVAFSFGEQYF; DNA: TGCAGTGTTGCCTTCTCCTTTGGCGAGCAGTACTTC
J: TRBJ2-5; size: NA; V: TRBV6-5; D: TRBD1; CDR3: CASSYSSGQGQTQYF; DNA: TGTGCCAGCAGTTACTCGTCGGGACAGGGGCAGACCCAGTACTTC
J: TRBJ1-5; size: few; V: TRBV12-3/TRBV12-4; D: NA; CDR3: CASSLDGRSNQPQHF; DNA: TGTGCCAGCAGTTTAGACGGGCGGAGCAATCAGCCCCAGCATTTT
J: TRBJ1-1; size: few; V: TRBV4-1; D: TRBD1; CDR3: CASRFGTELNTEAFF; DNA: TGCGCCAGCAGGTTCGGGACAGAGCTGAACACTGAAGCTTTCTTT
J: TRBJ2-5; size: NA; V: TRBV5-1; D: NA; CDR3: CASSLIGGTEETQYF; DNA: TGCGCCAGCAGCCTCATCGGCGGGACAGAAGAGACCCAGTACTTC
J: TRBJ2-1; size: many; V: TRBV5-1; D: NA; CDR3: CASSLDRYNEQFF; DNA: TGCGCCAGCAGCTTGGACAGATACAATGAGCAGTTCTTC
J: TRBJ2-1; size: few; V: TRBV24-1; D: TRBD1; CDR3: CATSDSGTEWYNEQFF; DNA: TGTGCCACCAGTGATTCGGGGACAGAATGGTACAATGAGCAGTTCTTC
J: TRBJ2-5; size: many; V: TRBV12-3/TRBV12-4; D: NA; CDR3: CASPLAWETQYF; DNA: TGTGCCAGTCCACTAGCTTGGGAGACCCAGTACTTC
J: TRBJ2-5; size: NA; V: TRBV28; D: TRBD2; CDR3: CASSSIGLAEETQYF; DNA: TGTGCCAGCAGTTCGATAGGACTAGCGGAAGAGACCCAGTACTTC
J: TRBJ2-3; size: NA; V: TRBV25-1; D: NA; CDR3: CASSDAARVPDTQYF; DNA: TGTGCCAGCAGTGATGCCGCCAGGGTGCCAGATACGCAGTATTTT
J: TRBJ2-1; size: few; V: TRBV4-3; D: TRBD2; CDR3: CAAGGVAGNEQFF; DNA: TGCGCCGCCGGGGGGGTGGCAGGCAATGAGCAGTTCTTC
J: TRBJ1-6; size: NA; V: TRBV27; D: NA; CDR3: CASSLDPSGGRPLHF; DNA: TGTGCCAGCAGTTTAGACCCATCGGGGGGGCGGCCCCTCCACTTT
J: TRBJ1-4; size: few; V: TRBV20-1; D: NA; CDR3: CSARVAGEGEKLFF; DNA: TGCAGTGCTAGAGTAGCAGGGGAGGGTGAAAAACTGTTTTTT
J: TRBJ1-1; size: NA; V: TRBV5-6; D: NA; CDR3: CASSAKGLMNTEAFF; DNA: TGTGCCAGCAGTGCTAAGGGGTTAATGAACACTGAAGCTTTCTTT
J: TRBJ2-7; size: NA; V: TRBV24-1; D: NA; CDR3: CATAAESYEQYF; DNA: TGTGCCACCGCGGCGGAATCCTACGAGCAGTACTTC
J: TRBJ1-1; size: few; V: TRBV12-3/TRBV12-4; D: TRBD1; CDR3: CASSLGGGDRGSTEAFF; DNA: TGTGCCAGCAGTTTAGGAGGTGGGGACAGGGGGTCCACTGAAGCTTTCTTT
J: TRBJ2-2; size: NA; V: TRBV4-3; D: NA; CDR3: CASSRDTTNTGELFF; DNA: TGCGCCAGCAGCCGGGACACTACGAACACCGGGGAGCTGTTTTTT
J: TRBJ1-2; size: few; V: TRBV18; D: TRBD1; CDR3: CASSPAGQNYGYTF; DNA: TGTGCCAGCTCGCCCGCGGGACAGAACTATGGCTACACCTTC
J: TRBJ1-5; size: NA; V: TRBV12-3/TRBV12-4; D: NA; CDR3: CASTRGQAFQPQHF; DNA: TGTGCCAGCACCCGGGGTCAGGCATTTCAGCCCCAGCATTTT
J: TRBJ2-1; size: NA; V: TRBV12-3/TRBV12-4; D: TRBD2; CDR3: CASGTSGRAGNEQFF; DNA: TGTGCCAGTGGGACTAGCGGGAGGGCAGGCAATGAGCAGTTCTTC
J: TRBJ2-1; size: few; V: TRBV20-1; D: NA; CDR3: CSADSYNEQFF; DNA: TGCAGTGCAGACTCCTACAATGAGCAGTTCTTC
J: TRBJ2-1; size: NA; V: TRBV10-3; D: TRBD1; CDR3: CASRQGEIANEQFF; DNA: TGTGCCAGTAGACAGGGGGAAATCGCCAATGAGCAGTTCTTC
J: TRBJ2-7; size: NA; V: TRBV6-1; D: TRBD2; CDR3: CASSRTEGTSGIYEQYF; DNA: TGTGCCAGCAGTCGAACCGAGGGGACTAGCGGGATCTACGAGCAGTACTTC
J: TRBJ2-4; size: once; V: TRBV29-1; D: NA; CDR3: CSVEQGTKIIQYF; DNA: TGCAGCGTTGAACAGGGGACCAAAATCATTCAGTACTTC
J: TRBJ2-1; size: many; V: TRBV27; D: NA; CDR3: CASIRDTYNEQFF; DNA: TGTGCCAGCATCCGGGACACCTACAATGAGCAGTTCTTC
J: TRBJ2-3; size: NA; V: TRBV12-3/TRBV12-4; D: NA; CDR3: CASSPGGLAQYF; DNA: TGTGCCAGCAGTCCTGGAGGGCTCGCGCAGTATTTT
J: TRBJ1-4; size: NA; V: TRBV5-1; D: NA; CDR3: CASSLELQGEKLFF; DNA: TGCGCCAGCAGCTTGGAGCTGCAGGGTGAAAAACTGTTTTTT
J: TRBJ2-7; size: NA; V: TRBV6-5; D: TRBD2; CDR3: CASSYSASGNPYEQYF; DNA: TGTGCCAGCAGTTACTCAGCTAGCGGGAACCCTTACGAGCAGTACTTC
J: TRBJ2-1; size: many; V: TRBV9; D: NA; CDR3: CASSVGQGTYNEQFF; DNA: TGTGCCAGCAGCGTAGGTCAGGGAACCTACAATGAGCAGTTCTTC
J: TRBJ2-1; size: few; V: TRBV7-2; D: NA; CDR3: CASSADLEQFF; DNA: TGTGCCAGCAGCGCAGATCTGGAGCAGTTCTTC
J: TRBJ1-1; size: many; V: TRBV29-1; D: NA; CDR3: CSVEDYTEAFF; DNA: TGCAGCGTTGAAGATTATACTGAAGCTTTCTTT
J: TRBJ2-5; size: NA; V: TRBV11-2; D: NA; CDR3: CASSFGPRAEETQYF; DNA: TGTGCCAGCAGCTTCGGGCCAAGGGCGGAGGAGACCCAGTACTTC
J: TRBJ2-7; size: NA; V: TRBV5-1; D: NA; CDR3: CASSLALTYEQYF; DNA: TGCGCCAGCAGCTTGGCCTTAACCTACGAGCAGTACTTC
J: TRBJ2-1; size: NA; V: TRBV29-1; D: NA; CDR3: CSVEVGNYAYNEQFF; DNA: TGCAGCGTTGAAGTAGGGAATTACGCCTACAATGAGCAGTTCTTC
J: TRBJ2-3; size: NA; V: TRBV27; D: TRBD1; CDR3: CASRTGVVSTDTQYF; DNA: TGTGCCAGCAGAACAGGGGTTGTGAGCACAGATACGCAGTATTTT
J: TRBJ2-2; size: NA; V: TRBV7-9; D: NA; CDR3: CASSFNGRGPNTGELFF; DNA: TGTGCCAGCAGCTTTAATGGCAGGGGACCGAACACCGGGGAGCTGTTTTTT
J: TRBJ1-2; size: NA; V: TRBV4-3; D: TRBD1; CDR3: CASSHRRTGLGYTF; DNA: TGCGCCAGCAGCCACCGCCGGACAGGGCTTGGCTACACCTTC
J: TRBJ2-2; size: NA; V: TRBV4-1; D: TRBD2; CDR3: CASSRTSGGTNTGELFF; DNA: TGCGCCAGCAGCCGCACGAGCGGGGGGACAAACACCGGGGAGCTGTTTTTT
J: TRBJ2-1; size: few; V: TRBV20-1; D: TRBD2; CDR3: CSARDGGTRAYNEQFF; DNA: TGCAGTGCTAGAGATGGGGGGACTAGAGCCTACAATGAGCAGTTCTTC
J: TRBJ2-5; size: few; V: TRBV4-2; D: NA; CDR3: CASSQDNWPETQYF; DNA: TGTGCCAGCAGCCAAGATAACTGGCCCGAGACCCAGTACTTC
J: TRBJ2-2; size: NA; V: TRBV7-9; D: TRBD2; CDR3: CASGTSGKNTGELFF; DNA: TGTGCCAGCGGGACTAGCGGGAAAAACACCGGGGAGCTGTTTTTT
J: TRBJ2-7; size: few; V: TRBV7-6; D: NA; CDR3: CASSLGGGWGEQYF; DNA: TGTGCCAGCAGCTTAGGGGGTGGTTGGGGGGAGCAGTACTTC
J: TRBJ2-7; size: NA; V: TRBV5-1; D: NA; CDR3: CASSLRQREEQYF; DNA: TGCGCCAGCAGCCTTCGACAGAGGGAAGAGCAGTACTTC
J: TRBJ2-3; size: NA; V: TRBV7-8; D: TRBD2; CDR3: CASSLGGTSGSHTQYF; DNA: TGTGCCAGCAGCTTAGGGGGGACTAGCGGGAGTCATACGCAGTATTTT